The rows below give T cell receptor beta chains drawn from one sample of a study of blood T cell repertoires in COVID-19. The table came from immunoSEQ multiplex PCR; TCRdb's copy has only in-frame clones and leaves some out. The repertoire holds 150,000 to 200,000 clones, with 75% to 90% as singletons. Specimen: peripheral blood. The receptors were gathered from a man in his forties or fifties with acute or convalescent COVID-19. CDR3s include the opening cysteine and the closing phenylalanine or tryptophan. The order of the fields is J gene, V gene, clone size, D gene, CDR3 protein, CDR3 DNA. The D gene is left open where the match is weak. Clone size, where shown, is once, few, many, or a class for clones that have expanded.

j_gene: TRBJ1-2; v_gene: TRBV2; abundance: -; d_gene: -; CDR3aa: CASTFEGVTGFDVHGYTF; CDR3nt: TGTGCCAGCACTTTTGAAGGGGTTACAGGGTTCGATGTCCATGGCTACACCTTC
j_gene: TRBJ2-7; v_gene: TRBV5-6; abundance: -; d_gene: TRBD1; CDR3aa: CASSFEPGQGAVEQYF; CDR3nt: TGTGCCAGCAGCTTTGAACCGGGACAGGGGGCGGTCGAGCAGTACTTC
j_gene: TRBJ2-3; v_gene: TRBV7-2; abundance: -; d_gene: TRBD2; CDR3aa: CASSLLAGVSRDTQYF; CDR3nt: TGTGCCAGCAGCTTATTGGCGGGGGTGAGCCGGGATACGCAGTATTTT
j_gene: TRBJ2-1; v_gene: TRBV6-1; abundance: -; d_gene: TRBD2; CDR3aa: CASSEGAGVRNEQFF; CDR3nt: TGTGCCAGCAGTGAAGGAGCGGGGGTGAGGAATGAGCAGTTCTTC
j_gene: TRBJ1-2; v_gene: TRBV12-3/TRBV12-4; abundance: -; d_gene: -; CDR3aa: CASSFGDYGYTF; CDR3nt: TGTGCCAGCAGTTTTGGAGACTATGGCTACACCTTC
j_gene: TRBJ1-1; v_gene: TRBV5-4; abundance: -; d_gene: TRBD1; CDR3aa: CASSLTGDTEAFF; CDR3nt: TGTGCCAGCAGCCTCACAGGGGACACTGAAGCTTTCTTT
j_gene: TRBJ2-2; v_gene: TRBV28; abundance: -; d_gene: TRBD2; CDR3aa: CASSLGLAGALGELFF; CDR3nt: TGTGCCAGCAGTCTCGGACTAGCGGGGGCGTTGGGGGAGCTGTTTTTT
j_gene: TRBJ2-5; v_gene: TRBV29-1; abundance: once; d_gene: TRBD1; CDR3aa: CSVGTGSETQYF; CDR3nt: TGCAGCGTTGGGACAGGGTCAGAGACCCAGTACTTC
j_gene: TRBJ2-3; v_gene: TRBV13; abundance: -; d_gene: TRBD1; CDR3aa: CASSGPGQQSTDTQYF; CDR3nt: TGTGCCAGCAGCGGACCGGGACAGCAAAGCACAGATACGCAGTATTTT
j_gene: TRBJ1-1; v_gene: TRBV7-6; abundance: -; d_gene: TRBD1; CDR3aa: CASSLVQGELEAFF; CDR3nt: TGTGCCAGCAGCTTAGTACAGGGGGAATTGGAAGCTTTCTTT
j_gene: TRBJ2-7; v_gene: TRBV27; abundance: -; d_gene: TRBD1; CDR3aa: CASSLSGTGFYEQYF; CDR3nt: TGTGCCAGCAGTTTATCCGGGACAGGGTTCTACGAGCAGTACTTC
j_gene: TRBJ2-7; v_gene: TRBV7-8; abundance: -; d_gene: TRBD1; CDR3aa: CASTSGTEFYEQYF; CDR3nt: TGTGCCAGCACATCCGGGACAGAGTTTTACGAGCAGTACTTC
j_gene: TRBJ1-5; v_gene: TRBV12-3/TRBV12-4; abundance: -; d_gene: -; CDR3aa: CASSNSYNQPQHF; CDR3nt: TGTGCCAGCAGCAACAGCTACAATCAGCCCCAGCATTTT
j_gene: TRBJ1-3; v_gene: TRBV5-1; abundance: -; d_gene: -; CDR3aa: CASRQGSGNTIYF; CDR3nt: TGCGCCAGCAGACAGGGATCTGGAAACACCATATATTTT
j_gene: TRBJ1-1; v_gene: TRBV5-1; abundance: few; d_gene: -; CDR3aa: CASSFGEGTEAFF; CDR3nt: TGCGCCAGCAGCTTTGGAGAGGGCACTGAAGCTTTCTTT
j_gene: TRBJ1-4; v_gene: TRBV25-1; abundance: -; d_gene: TRBD1; CDR3aa: CASSPEDRGKGEKLFF; CDR3nt: TGTGCCAGCAGCCCTGAGGACAGGGGAAAAGGAGAAAAACTGTTTTTT
j_gene: TRBJ2-7; v_gene: TRBV13; abundance: -; d_gene: -; CDR3aa: CASSLGQGGYEQYF; CDR3nt: TGTGCCAGCAGCTTAGGCCAGGGGGGATACGAGCAGTACTTC
j_gene: TRBJ2-1; v_gene: TRBV5-4; abundance: -; d_gene: TRBD2; CDR3aa: CASSLGGSSGQDSEQFF; CDR3nt: TGTGCCAGCAGCCTAGGCGGGTCTAGCGGTCAGGATAGTGAGCAGTTCTTC
j_gene: TRBJ2-1; v_gene: TRBV5-4; abundance: once; d_gene: TRBD2; CDR3aa: CATVGLAGRSSYNEQFF; CDR3nt: TGTGCCACCGTGGGACTAGCGGGACGTAGCTCCTACAATGAGCAGTTCTTC
j_gene: TRBJ1-2; v_gene: TRBV5-4; abundance: -; d_gene: TRBD1; CDR3aa: CASRQGQGYYGYTF; CDR3nt: TGTGCCAGCAGACAGGGACAGGGCTACTATGGCTACACCTTC
j_gene: TRBJ2-1; v_gene: TRBV7-9; abundance: few; d_gene: TRBD2; CDR3aa: CASSGGAGEYNEQFF; CDR3nt: TGTGCCAGCAGCGGGGGAGCGGGGGAATACAATGAGCAGTTCTTC
j_gene: TRBJ2-1; v_gene: TRBV7-9; abundance: -; d_gene: -; CDR3aa: CASAASYNEQFF; CDR3nt: TGTGCCAGCGCCGCGTCCTACAATGAGCAGTTCTTC
j_gene: TRBJ2-3; v_gene: TRBV9; abundance: -; d_gene: -; CDR3aa: CASSANSKSTDTQYF; CDR3nt: TGTGCCAGCAGCGCCAACAGTAAAAGCACAGATACGCAGTATTTT
j_gene: TRBJ1-6; v_gene: TRBV5-1; abundance: -; d_gene: TRBD1; CDR3aa: CASKEQGSSYNSPLHF; CDR3nt: TGCGCCAGCAAAGAACAGGGGAGCTCCTATAATTCACCCCTCCACTTT
j_gene: TRBJ1-5; v_gene: TRBV5-8; abundance: -; d_gene: -; CDR3aa: CASSLRQSNQPQHF; CDR3nt: TGTGCCAGCAGCTTGAGACAGAGCAATCAGCCCCAGCATTTT